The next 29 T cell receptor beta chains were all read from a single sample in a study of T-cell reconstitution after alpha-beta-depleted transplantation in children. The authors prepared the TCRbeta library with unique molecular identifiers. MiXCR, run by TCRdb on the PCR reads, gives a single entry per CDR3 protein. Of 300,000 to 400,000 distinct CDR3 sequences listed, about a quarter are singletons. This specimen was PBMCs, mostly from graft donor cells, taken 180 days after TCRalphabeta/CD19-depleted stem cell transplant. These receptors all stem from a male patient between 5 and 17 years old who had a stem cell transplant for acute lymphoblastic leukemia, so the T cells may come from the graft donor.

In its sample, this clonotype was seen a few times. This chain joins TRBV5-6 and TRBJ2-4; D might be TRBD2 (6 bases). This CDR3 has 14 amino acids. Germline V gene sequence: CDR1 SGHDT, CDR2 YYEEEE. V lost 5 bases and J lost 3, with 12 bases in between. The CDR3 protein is CASSTVGGKNIQYF. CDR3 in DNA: TGTGCCAGCAGTACGGTGGGGGGCAAAAACATTCAGTACTTC.

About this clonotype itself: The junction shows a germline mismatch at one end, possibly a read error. The chain's CDR3 is CACSRRGLAGGGTYEQYF. As DNA, the CDR3 is TGTGCCTGCAGTCGACGTGGACTAGCGGGAGGTGGTACCTACGAGCAGTACTTC. This rearrangement joins TRBV3-1 to TRBJ2-7; TRBD2 matches 14 bases. Germline V CDR1 and CDR2: LGHDT, YNNKEL (reference sequence). The CDR3 extends over 18 amino acids.

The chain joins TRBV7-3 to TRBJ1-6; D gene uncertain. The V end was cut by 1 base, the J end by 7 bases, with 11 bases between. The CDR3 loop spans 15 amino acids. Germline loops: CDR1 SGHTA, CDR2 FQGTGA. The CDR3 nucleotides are TGTGCCAGCAGCTTAAATGGGCTCCCCAATTCACCCCTCCACTTT. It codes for CASSLNGLPNSPLHF.

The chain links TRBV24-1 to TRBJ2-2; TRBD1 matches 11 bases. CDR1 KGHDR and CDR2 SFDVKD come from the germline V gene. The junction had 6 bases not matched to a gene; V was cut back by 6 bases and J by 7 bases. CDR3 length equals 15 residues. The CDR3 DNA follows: TGTGCCACCAGTAAGGGACAGGGGGGCGGCGGGGAGCTGTTTTTT. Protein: CATSKGQGGGGELFF.

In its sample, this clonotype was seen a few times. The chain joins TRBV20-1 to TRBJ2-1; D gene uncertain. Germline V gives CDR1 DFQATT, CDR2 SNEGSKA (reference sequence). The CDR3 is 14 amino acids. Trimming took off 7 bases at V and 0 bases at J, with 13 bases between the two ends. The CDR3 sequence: CSVSVGASYNEQFF. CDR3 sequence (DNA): TGCAGTGTCTCCGTCGGTGCCTCCTACAATGAGCAGTTCTTC.

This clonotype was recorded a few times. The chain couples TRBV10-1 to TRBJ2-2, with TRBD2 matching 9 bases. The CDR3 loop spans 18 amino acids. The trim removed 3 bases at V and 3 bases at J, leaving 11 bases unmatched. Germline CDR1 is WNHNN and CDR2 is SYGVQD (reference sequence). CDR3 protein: CASSDADLAGKYTGELFF. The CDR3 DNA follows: TGCGCCAGCAGTGACGCCGATCTAGCGGGGAAGTACACCGGGGAGCTGTTTTTT.

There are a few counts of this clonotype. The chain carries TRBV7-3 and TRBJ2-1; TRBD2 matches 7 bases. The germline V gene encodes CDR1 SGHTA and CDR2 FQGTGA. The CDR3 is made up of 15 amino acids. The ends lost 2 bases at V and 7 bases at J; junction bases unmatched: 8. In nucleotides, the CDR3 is TGTGCCAGCAGCTTAGGGCGGCGGGGGTGGAATGAGCAGTTCTTC. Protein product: CASSLGRRGWNEQFF. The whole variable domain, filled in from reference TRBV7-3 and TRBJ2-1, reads GAGVSQTPSNKVTEKGKYVELRCDPISGHTALYWYRQSLGQGPEFLIYFQGTGAADDSGLPNDRFFAVRPEGSVSTLKIQRTERGDSAVYLCASSLGRRGWNEQFFGPGTRLTVL.

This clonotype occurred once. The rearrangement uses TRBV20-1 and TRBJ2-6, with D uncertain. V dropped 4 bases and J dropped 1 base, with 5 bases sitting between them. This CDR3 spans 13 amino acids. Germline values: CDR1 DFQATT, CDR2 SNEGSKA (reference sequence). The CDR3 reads CSATVSGANVLTF. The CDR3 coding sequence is TGCAGTGCTACCGTTTCTGGGGCCAACGTCCTGACTTTC.

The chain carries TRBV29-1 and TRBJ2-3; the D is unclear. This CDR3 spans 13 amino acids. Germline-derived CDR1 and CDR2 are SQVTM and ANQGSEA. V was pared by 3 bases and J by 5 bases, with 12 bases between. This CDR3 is CSVEGHLLDTQYF. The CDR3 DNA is TGCAGCGTTGAGGGTCACCTCCTAGATACGCAGTATTTT.

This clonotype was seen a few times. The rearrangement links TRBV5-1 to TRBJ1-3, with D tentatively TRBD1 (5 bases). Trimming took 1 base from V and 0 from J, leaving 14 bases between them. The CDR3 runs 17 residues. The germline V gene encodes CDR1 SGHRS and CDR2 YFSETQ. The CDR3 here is CASSLTGREYSGNTIYF. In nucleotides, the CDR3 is TGCGCCAGCAGCTTGACGGGACGGGAGTACTCTGGAAACACCATATATTTT.

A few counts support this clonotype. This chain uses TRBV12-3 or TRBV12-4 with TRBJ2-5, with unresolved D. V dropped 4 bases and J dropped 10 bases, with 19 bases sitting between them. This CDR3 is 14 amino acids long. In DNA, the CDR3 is TGTGCCAGCAGTTCACCCAATATCGGAAGGGACCAGTACTTC. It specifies CASSSPNIGRDQYF.

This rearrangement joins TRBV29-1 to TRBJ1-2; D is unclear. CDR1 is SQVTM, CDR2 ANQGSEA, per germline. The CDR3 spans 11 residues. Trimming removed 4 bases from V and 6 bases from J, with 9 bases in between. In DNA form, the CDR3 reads TGCAGCGTTGCATCAAATCATGGCTACACCTTC. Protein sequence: CSVASNHGYTF. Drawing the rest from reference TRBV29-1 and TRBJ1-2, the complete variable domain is SAVISQKPSRDICQRGTSLTIQCQVDSQVTMMFWYRQQPGQSLTLIATANQGSEATYESGFVIDKFPISRPNLTFSTLTVSNMSPEDSSIYLCSVASNHGYTFGSGTRLTVV.

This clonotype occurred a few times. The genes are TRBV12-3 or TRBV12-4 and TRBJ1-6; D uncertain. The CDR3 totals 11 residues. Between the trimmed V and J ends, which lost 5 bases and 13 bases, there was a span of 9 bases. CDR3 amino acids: CASSTGNPLHF. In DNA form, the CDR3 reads TGTGCCAGCAGTACCGGGAACCCCCTCCACTTT.

CDR3 nucleotides: TGTGCCAGCAGCCCGGTAGCTGCCCGCACAGATACGCAGTATTTT. This gives the protein CASSPVAARTDTQYF. V and J are TRBV7-7 and TRBJ2-3; D is unclear. CDR3 length: 15 amino acids. Trimming stripped 5 bases from V and 1 base from J, with 13 bases between. In germline, CDR1 is SSHAT, CDR2 FNYEAQ (reference sequence).

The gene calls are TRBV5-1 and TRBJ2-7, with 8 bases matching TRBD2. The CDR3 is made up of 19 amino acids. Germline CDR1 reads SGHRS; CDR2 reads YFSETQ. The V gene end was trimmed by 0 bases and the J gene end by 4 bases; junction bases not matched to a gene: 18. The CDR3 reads CASSLGIVVAGSMNYEQYF. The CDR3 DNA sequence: TGCGCCAGCAGCTTGGGCATTGTGGTAGCGGGAAGTATGAATTACGAGCAGTACTTC.

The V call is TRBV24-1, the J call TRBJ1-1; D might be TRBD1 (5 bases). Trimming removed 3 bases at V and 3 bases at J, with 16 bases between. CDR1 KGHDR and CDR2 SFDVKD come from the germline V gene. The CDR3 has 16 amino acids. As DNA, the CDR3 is TGTGCCACCAGTGATCCTCCTGGCAGGGCGGACACTGAAGCTTTCTTT. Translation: CATSDPPGRADTEAFF.

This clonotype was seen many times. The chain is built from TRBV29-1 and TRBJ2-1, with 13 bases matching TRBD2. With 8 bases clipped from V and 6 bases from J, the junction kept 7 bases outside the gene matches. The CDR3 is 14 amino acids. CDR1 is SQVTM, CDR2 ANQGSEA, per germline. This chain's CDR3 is CSTSGLAGANEQFF. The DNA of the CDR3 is TGCAGCACCAGCGGACTAGCGGGAGCCAATGAGCAGTTCTTC.

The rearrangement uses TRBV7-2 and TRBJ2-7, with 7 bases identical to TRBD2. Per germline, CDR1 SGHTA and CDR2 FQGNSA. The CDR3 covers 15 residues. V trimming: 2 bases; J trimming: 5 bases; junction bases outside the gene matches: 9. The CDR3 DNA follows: TGTGCCAGCAGCTTAATCGCGGGAGACGAAAACGAGCAGTACTTC. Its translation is CASSLIAGDENEQYF. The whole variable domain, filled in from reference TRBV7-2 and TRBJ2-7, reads GAGVSQSPSNKVTEKGKDVELRCDPISGHTALYWYRQSLGQGLEFLIYFQGNSAPDKSGLPSDRFSAERTGGSVSTLTIQRTQQEDSAVYLCASSLIAGDENEQYFGPGTRLTVT.

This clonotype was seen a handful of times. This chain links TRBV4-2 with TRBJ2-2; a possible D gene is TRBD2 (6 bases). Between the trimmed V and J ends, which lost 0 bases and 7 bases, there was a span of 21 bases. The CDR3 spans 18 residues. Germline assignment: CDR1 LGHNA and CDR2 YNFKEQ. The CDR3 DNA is TGTGCCAGCAGCCAAGATAGGGCAGCACGACTAGGTGGCGGGGAGCTGTTTTTT. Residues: CASSQDRAARLGGGELFF.

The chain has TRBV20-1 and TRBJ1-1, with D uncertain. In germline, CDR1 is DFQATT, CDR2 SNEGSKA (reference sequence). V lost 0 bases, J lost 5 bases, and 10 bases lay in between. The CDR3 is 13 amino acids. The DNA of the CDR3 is TGCAGTGCTAGAGATGAAGTGAGGACTGAAGCTTTCTTT. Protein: CSARDEVRTEAFF.

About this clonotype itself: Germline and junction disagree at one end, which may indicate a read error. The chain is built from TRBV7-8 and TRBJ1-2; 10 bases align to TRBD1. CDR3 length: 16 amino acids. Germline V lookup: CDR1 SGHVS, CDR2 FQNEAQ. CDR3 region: CASSLARRDRGSGDTF. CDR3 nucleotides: TGTGCCAGCAGCTTAGCGCGCAGGGACAGGGGATCTGGCGACACCTTC.

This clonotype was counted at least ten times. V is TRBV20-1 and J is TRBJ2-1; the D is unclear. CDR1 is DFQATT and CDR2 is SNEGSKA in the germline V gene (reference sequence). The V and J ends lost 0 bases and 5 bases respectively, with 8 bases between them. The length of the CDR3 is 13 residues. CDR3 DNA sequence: TGCAGTGCTAGAGATCCCAGAAACAATGAGCAGTTCTTC. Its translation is CSARDPRNNEQFF.

This chain's CDR3 is CASSEYARTASGANVLTF. The DNA for the CDR3 is TGTGCCAGCAGTGAATACGCCCGGACGGCCTCTGGGGCCAACGTCCTGACTTTC. The chain couples TRBV25-1 to TRBJ2-6, with D hard to call. The CDR3 has 18 residues. The germline V gene encodes CDR1 MGHDK and CDR2 SYGVNS. Trimming removed 0 bases from V and 0 bases from J, with 12 bases in between.

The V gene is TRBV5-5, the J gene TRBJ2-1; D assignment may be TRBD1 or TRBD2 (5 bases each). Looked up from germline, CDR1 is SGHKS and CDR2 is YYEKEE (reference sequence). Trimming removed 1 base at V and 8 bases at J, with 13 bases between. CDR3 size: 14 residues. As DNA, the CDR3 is TGTGCCAGCAGCTTGATAGGGGTGCGGGATGAGCAGTTCTTC. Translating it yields CASSLIGVRDEQFF.

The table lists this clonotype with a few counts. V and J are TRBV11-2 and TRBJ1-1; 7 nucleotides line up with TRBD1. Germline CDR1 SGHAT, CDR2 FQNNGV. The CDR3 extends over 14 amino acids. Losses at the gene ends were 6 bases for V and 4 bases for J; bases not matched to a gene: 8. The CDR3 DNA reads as TGTGCCAGCAGGTTTAACAGGGGAGGCACTGAAGCTTTCTTT. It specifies CASRFNRGGTEAFF.

The DNA for the CDR3 is TGCGCCAGCACCCAGGGACACGAGCAGTACTTC. The encoded protein is CASTQGHEQYF. This chain uses TRBV4-1 with TRBJ2-7; D is tentatively TRBD1 or TRBD2 (5 bases each). V was cut by 7 bases and J by 5 bases, with 9 bases left in between. The germline CDR1 and CDR2 sequences are MGHRA and YSYEKL. This CDR3 has 11 residues.

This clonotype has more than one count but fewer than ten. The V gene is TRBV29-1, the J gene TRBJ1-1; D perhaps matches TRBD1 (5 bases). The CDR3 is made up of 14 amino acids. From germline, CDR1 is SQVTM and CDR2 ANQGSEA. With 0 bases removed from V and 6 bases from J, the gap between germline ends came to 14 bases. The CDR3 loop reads CSVEERGKVPEAFF. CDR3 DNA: TGCAGCGTTGAAGAGAGGGGAAAGGTCCCTGAAGCTTTCTTT.

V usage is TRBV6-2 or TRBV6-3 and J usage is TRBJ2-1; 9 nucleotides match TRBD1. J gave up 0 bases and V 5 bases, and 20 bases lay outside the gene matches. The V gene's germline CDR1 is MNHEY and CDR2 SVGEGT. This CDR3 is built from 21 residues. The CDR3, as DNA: TGTGCCAGCAGTCATCGGACAGGGGCGTTCAGAGCGCCGAGCTCCTACAATGAGCAGTTCTTC. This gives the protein CASSHRTGAFRAPSSYNEQFF.

The CDR3: CASSPGLAGVRETQYF. CDR3 sequence (DNA): TGTGCCAGCAGCCCAGGACTAGCGGGAGTGCGGGAGACCCAGTACTTC. The chain has TRBV28 and TRBJ2-5, with 13 bases identical to TRBD2. V lost 6 bases and J lost 5; bases outside the gene matches: 9. The CDR3 sequence is 16 residues long. Germline CDR1 is MDHEN and CDR2 is SYDVKM.